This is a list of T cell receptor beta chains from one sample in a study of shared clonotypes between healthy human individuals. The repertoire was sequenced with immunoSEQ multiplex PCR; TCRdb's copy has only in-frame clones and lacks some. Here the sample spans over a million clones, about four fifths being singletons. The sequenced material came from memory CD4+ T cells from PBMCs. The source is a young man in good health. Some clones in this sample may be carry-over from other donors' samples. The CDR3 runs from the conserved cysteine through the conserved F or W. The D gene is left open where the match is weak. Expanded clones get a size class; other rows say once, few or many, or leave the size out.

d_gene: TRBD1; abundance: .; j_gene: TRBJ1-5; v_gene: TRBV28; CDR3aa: CASSLGGTGSGQPQHF; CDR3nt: TGTGCCAGCAGTTTAGGAGGGACAGGGTCGGGTCAGCCCCAGCATTTT
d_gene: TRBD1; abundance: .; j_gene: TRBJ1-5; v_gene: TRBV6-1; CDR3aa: CASSRTGGGNQPQHF; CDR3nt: TGTGCCAGCAGTCGTACAGGGGGGGGGAATCAGCCCCAGCATTTT
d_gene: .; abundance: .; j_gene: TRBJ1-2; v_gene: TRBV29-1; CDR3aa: CSVGPRRLNYGYTF; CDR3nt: TGCAGCGTTGGACCGCGTAGGCTTAACTATGGCTACACCTTC
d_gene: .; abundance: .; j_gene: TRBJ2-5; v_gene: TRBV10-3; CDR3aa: CAISDRTVQETQYF; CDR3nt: TGTGCCATCAGTGACAGGACAGTCCAAGAGACCCAGTACTTC
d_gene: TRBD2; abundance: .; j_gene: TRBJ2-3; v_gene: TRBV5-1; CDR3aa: CASSLDVAGGDTQYF; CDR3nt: TGCGCCAGCAGCTTGGACGTAGCGGGCGGGGATACGCAGTATTTT
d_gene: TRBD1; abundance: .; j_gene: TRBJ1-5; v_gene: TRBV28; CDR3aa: CASSLGGTGNYQPQHF; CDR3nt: TGTGCCAGCAGTTTAGGGGGGACAGGGAACTATCAGCCCCAGCATTTT
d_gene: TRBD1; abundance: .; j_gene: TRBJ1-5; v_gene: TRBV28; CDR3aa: CASSPGTGNQPQHF; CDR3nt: TGTGCCAGCAGTCCAGGGACAGGGAATCAGCCCCAGCATTTT
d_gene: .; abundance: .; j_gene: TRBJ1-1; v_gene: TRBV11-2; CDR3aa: CASSRLPGLTEAFF; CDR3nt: TGTGCCAGCAGCCGCCTACCGGGTTTAACTGAAGCTTTCTTT
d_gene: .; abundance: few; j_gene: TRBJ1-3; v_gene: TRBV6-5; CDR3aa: CASSYDSGNTIYF; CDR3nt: TGTGCCAGCAGTTATGACTCTGGAAACACCATATATTTT
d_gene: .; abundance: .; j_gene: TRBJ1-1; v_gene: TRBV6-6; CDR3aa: CASIPSGTGNTEAFF; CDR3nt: TGTGCCAGCATTCCCAGCGGGACGGGAAACACTGAAGCTTTCTTT
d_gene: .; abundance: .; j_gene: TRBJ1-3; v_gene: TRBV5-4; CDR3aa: CASSTTGTYGNTIYF; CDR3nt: TGTGCCAGCAGCACAACAGGGACGTATGGAAACACCATATATTTT
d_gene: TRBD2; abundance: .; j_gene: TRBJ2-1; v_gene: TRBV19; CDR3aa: CASSSRGSYNEQFF; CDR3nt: TGTGCCAGTAGTTCGCGGGGGTCCTACAATGAGCAGTTCTTC
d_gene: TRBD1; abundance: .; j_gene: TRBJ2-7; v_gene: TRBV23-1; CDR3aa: CASSPWDRSYEQYF; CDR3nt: TGCGCCAGCAGTCCGTGGGACAGGTCCTACGAGCAGTACTTC
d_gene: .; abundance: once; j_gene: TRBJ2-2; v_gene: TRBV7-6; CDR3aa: CASSLGTPYVDTGELFF; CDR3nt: TGTGCCAGCAGCTTAGGCACTCCCTACGTCGACACCGGGGAGCTGTTTTTT
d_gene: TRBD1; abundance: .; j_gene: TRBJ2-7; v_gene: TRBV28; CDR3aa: CASSFIGTGGYEQYF; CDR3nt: TGTGCCAGCAGTTTCATCGGGACAGGGGGTTACGAGCAGTACTTC
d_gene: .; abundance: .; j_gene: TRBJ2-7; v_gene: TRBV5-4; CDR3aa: CASSLAGPLPEQYF; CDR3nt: TGTGCCAGCAGCTTGGCAGGACCCCTACCCGAGCAGTACTTC
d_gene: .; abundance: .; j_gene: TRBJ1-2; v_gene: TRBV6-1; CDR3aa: CASSEIRPYGYTF; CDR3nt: TGTGCCAGCAGTGAAATCCGGCCCTATGGCTACACCTTC
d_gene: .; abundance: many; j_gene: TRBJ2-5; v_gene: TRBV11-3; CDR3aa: CASSRTGAQETQYF; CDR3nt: TGTGCCAGCAGCCGAACAGGAGCCCAAGAGACCCAGTACTTC
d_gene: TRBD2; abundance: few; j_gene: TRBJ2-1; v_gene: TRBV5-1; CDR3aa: CASSYLPGLAGVEQFF; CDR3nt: TGCGCCAGCAGCTACCTACCGGGACTAGCGGGAGTGGAGCAGTTCTTC
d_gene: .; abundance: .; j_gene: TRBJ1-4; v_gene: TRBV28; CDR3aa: CASSIALGRINEKLFF; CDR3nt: TGTGCCAGCAGTATCGCTCTAGGGAGAATTAATGAAAAACTGTTTTTT
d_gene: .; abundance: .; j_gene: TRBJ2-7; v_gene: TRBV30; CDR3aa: CAWTDIRESYEQYF; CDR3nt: TGTGCCTGGACGGACATTCGGGAGAGCTACGAGCAGTACTTC
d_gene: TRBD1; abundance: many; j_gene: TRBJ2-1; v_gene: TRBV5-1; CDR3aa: CASSTQGPSYNEQFF; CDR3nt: TGCGCCAGCAGCACACAGGGGCCATCCTACAATGAGCAGTTCTTC
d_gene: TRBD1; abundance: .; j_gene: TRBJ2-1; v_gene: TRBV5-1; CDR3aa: CASSAGDRGTGEQFF; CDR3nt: TGCGCCAGCAGCGCAGGGGACAGGGGGACGGGTGAGCAGTTCTTC
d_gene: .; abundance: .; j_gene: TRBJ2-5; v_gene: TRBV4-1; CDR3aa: CASSQEGGGLGETQYF; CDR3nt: TGCGCCAGCAGCCAAGAAGGAGGGGGGCTGGGGGAGACCCAGTACTTC
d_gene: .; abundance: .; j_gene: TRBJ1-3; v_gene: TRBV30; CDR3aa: CAWSTGFLGNTIYF; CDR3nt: TGTGCCTGGAGTACAGGGTTCTTAGGAAACACCATATATTTT
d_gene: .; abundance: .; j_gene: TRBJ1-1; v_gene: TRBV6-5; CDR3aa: CAVWGGLTEAFF; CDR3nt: TGTGCCGTATGGGGCGGTTTGACTGAAGCTTTCTTT
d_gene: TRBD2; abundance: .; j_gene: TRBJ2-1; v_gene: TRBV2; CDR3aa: CASSRPGTREAGGSYNEQFF; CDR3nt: TGTGCCAGCAGTCGCCCCGGAACACGTGAAGCGGGAGGTTCCTACAATGAGCAGTTCTTC
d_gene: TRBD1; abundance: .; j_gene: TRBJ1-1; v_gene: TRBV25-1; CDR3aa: CASNSDRGAEAFF; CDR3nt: TGTGCCAGCAACAGTGACAGGGGCGCTGAAGCTTTCTTT
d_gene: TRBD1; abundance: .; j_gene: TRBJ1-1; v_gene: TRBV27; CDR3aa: CASSSLQNRGVRNTEAFF; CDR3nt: TGTGCCAGTTCCTCCCTACAAAACAGGGGGGTGAGGAACACTGAAGCTTTCTTT
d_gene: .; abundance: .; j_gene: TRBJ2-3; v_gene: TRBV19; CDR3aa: CASSVKTLYTDTQYF; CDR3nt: TGTGCCAGTAGTGTCAAGACTCTCTATACAGATACGCAGTATTTT
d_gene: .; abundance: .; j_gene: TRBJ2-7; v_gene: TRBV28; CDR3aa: CASSLAGYEQYF; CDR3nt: TGTGCCAGCAGTTTAGCCGGGTACGAGCAGTACTTC
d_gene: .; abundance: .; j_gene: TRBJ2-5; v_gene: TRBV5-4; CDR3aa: CASSYEGSGETQYF; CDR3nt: TGTGCCAGCAGCTACGAAGGCTCGGGCGAGACCCAGTACTTC
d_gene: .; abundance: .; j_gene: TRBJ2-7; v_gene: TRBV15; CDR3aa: CATSRGHRTYEQYF; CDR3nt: TGTGCCACCAGCAGAGGCCATCGCACCTACGAGCAGTACTTC
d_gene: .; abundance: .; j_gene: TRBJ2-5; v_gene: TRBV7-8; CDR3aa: CASSLGLQETQYF; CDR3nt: TGTGCCAGCAGCTTAGGGTTACAAGAGACCCAGTACTTC
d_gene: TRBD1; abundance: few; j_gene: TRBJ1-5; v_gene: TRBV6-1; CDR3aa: CASSDGDRAGQPQHF; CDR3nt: TGTGCCAGCAGTGATGGGGACAGGGCGGGTCAGCCCCAGCATTTT
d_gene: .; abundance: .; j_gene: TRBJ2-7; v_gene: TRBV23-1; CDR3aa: CASGEDRVGYEQYF; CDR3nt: TGCGCCAGCGGCGAAGATAGGGTAGGGTACGAGCAGTACTTC
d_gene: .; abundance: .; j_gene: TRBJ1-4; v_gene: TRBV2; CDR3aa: CASSEFYEKLFF; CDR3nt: TGTGCCAGCAGTGAGTTTTATGAAAAACTGTTTTTT
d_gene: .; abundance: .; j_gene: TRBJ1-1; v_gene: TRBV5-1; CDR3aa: CASRDRTANTEAFF; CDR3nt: TGCGCCAGCAGGGATAGGACGGCGAACACTGAAGCTTTCTTT
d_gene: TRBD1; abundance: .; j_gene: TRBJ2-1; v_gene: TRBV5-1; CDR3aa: CASSTGQDTYNEQFF; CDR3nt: TGCGCCAGCAGCACCGGACAGGACACCTACAATGAGCAGTTCTTC
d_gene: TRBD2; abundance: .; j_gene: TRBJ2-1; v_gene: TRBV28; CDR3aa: CASRGGLVGSEQFF; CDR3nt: TGTGCCAGCAGGGGAGGACTAGTCGGGAGTGAGCAGTTCTTC
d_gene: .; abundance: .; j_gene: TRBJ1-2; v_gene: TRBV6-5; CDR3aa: CASRSPRFTNYGYTF; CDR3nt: TGTGCCAGCAGGTCACCGAGGTTCACTAACTATGGCTACACCTTC
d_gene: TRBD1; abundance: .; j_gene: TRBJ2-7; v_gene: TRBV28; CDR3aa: CASSLTPPTGGYEQYF; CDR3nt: TGTGCCAGCAGTTTAACCCCCCCCACAGGGGGCTACGAGCAGTACTTC
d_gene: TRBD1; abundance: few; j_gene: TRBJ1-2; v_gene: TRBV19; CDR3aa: CASRADRGGYTF; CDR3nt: TGTGCCAGTAGGGCCGACAGGGGAGGCTACACCTTC
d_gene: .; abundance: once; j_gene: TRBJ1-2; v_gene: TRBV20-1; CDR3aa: CSAGATGGYTF; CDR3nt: TGCAGTGCGGGGGCCACAGGGGGCTACACCTTC
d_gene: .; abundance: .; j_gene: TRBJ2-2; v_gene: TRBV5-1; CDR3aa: CASSSGPSTGELFF; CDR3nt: TGCGCCAGCAGCTCAGGGCCCTCCACCGGGGAGCTGTTTTTT